This is a list of T cell receptor beta chains from one sample in a study of post-analysis software for immune sequencing data. TCRdb passed the PCR reads through MiXCR, listing each CDR3 protein once. The sample consists of approximately 660,000 distinct CDR3 sequences, approximately 60% of them appearing once. The sample taken for sequencing was blood. Source of these receptors: a girl aged 2 to 10 with multiple sclerosis. CDR3s include the opening cysteine and the closing phenylalanine or tryptophan. A D gene is named only where the DNA matches it firmly. Size values are once, few and many counts, or a class for expanded clones, and some rows have none.

NA | TRBJ2-2 | NA | TRBV5-1 | CASSPPSTGELFF | TGCGCCAGCAGCCCCCCGAGCACCGGGGAGCTGTTTTTT
NA | TRBJ1-1 | NA | TRBV4-2 | CASSLLSMGRLDPRLNTEAFF | TGTGCCAGCAGCCTTCTATCAATGGGCAGATTAGACCCCCGACTGAACACTGAAGCTTTCTTT
NA | TRBJ2-3 | TRBD2 | TRBV27 | CASSLSTSGRDTQYF | TGTGCCAGCAGTTTATCGACTAGCGGGAGAGATACGCAGTATTTT
NA | TRBJ2-1 | TRBD2 | TRBV20-1 | CSARDVGGGRFF | TGCAGTGCTAGAGATGTCGGGGGGGGTCGGTTCTTC
NA | TRBJ1-2 | NA | TRBV16 | CASSQSDFGRMLGYTF | TGTGCCAGCAGCCAATCCGATTTTGGCAGAATGCTGGGCTACACCTTC
NA | TRBJ2-1 | NA | TRBV3-1 | CASSQTREVGQFF | TGTGCCAGCAGCCAGACCCGAGAGGTTGGGCAGTTCTTC
NA | TRBJ2-7 | TRBD1 | TRBV5-5 | CASSPLPVGTGKNEQYF | TGTGCCAGCAGCCCACTTCCGGTCGGGACAGGGAAAAACGAGCAGTACTTC
NA | TRBJ2-1 | TRBD2 | TRBV11-3 | CASSSIGTSGYNEQFF | TGTGCCAGCAGCTCCATCGGGACTAGCGGTTACAATGAGCAGTTCTTC
NA | TRBJ2-5 | NA | TRBV4-3 | CASSQDFEAASRETQYF | TGCGCCAGCAGCCAAGATTTCGAGGCAGCCTCGAGGGAGACCCAGTACTTC
NA | TRBJ1-1 | NA | TRBV6-1 | CASSELRSVAFDTEAFF | TGTGCCAGCAGTGAACTTCGGTCAGTCGCTTTTGACACTGAAGCTTTCTTT
few | TRBJ2-3 | NA | TRBV5-1 | CASSLVLGALTDTQYF | TGCGCCAGCAGCTTGGTTTTAGGGGCTCTCACAGATACGCAGTATTTT
once | TRBJ2-1 | NA | TRBV12-3/TRBV12-4 | CASITNLSPSSYNEQFF | TGTGCCAGCATCACGAATTTAAGCCCGAGCTCCTACAATGAGCAGTTCTTC
few | TRBJ2-3 | TRBD2 | TRBV7-3 | CASSLRPSGDTQYF | TGTGCCAGCAGCTTAAGACCTAGCGGAGATACGCAGTATTTT
NA | TRBJ1-1 | NA | TRBV7-2 | CASSFRGRGNGAEAFF | TGTGCCAGCAGCTTTAGGGGAAGGGGGAATGGCGCTGAAGCTTTCTTT
few | TRBJ2-3 | TRBD2 | TRBV7-2 | CASSPRTSNTDTQYF | TGTGCCAGCAGTCCAAGGACTAGCAACACAGATACGCAGTATTTT
NA | TRBJ2-1 | NA | TRBV7-2 | CASSLQIGTYNEQFF | TGTGCCAGCAGCTTACAGATCGGCACCTACAATGAGCAGTTCTTC
NA | TRBJ2-1 | NA | TRBV29-1 | CSVEGRIYEQFF | TGCAGCGTTGAAGGCCGGATCTATGAGCAGTTCTTC
NA | TRBJ2-1 | NA | TRBV7-9 | CASSFVRAGYNEQFF | TGTGCCAGCAGCTTTGTGCGGGCGGGGTACAATGAGCAGTTCTTC
NA | TRBJ1-2 | TRBD1 | TRBV5-1 | CASSEQGARYGYTF | TGCGCCAGCAGCGAGCAGGGGGCGCGGTATGGCTACACCTTC
NA | TRBJ2-3 | NA | TRBV12-3/TRBV12-4 | CASSFGSQRASTDTQYF | TGTGCCAGCAGTTTCGGCAGTCAGCGGGCCAGCACAGATACGCAGTATTTT
NA | TRBJ1-2 | TRBD1 | TRBV27 | CASSPTGGPGYTF | TGTGCCAGCAGCCCAACAGGGGGTCCTGGCTACACCTTC
NA | TRBJ1-2 | NA | TRBV27 | CASSINRDSTGYTF | TGTGCCAGCAGTATCAACCGGGACTCTACTGGCTACACCTTC
once | TRBJ2-7 | TRBD1 | TRBV12-3/TRBV12-4 | CASSKGTGTKKCYEQYF | TGTGCCAGCAGTAAAGGGACAGGGACTAAAAAATGCTACGAGCAGTACTTC
NA | TRBJ2-1 | NA | TRBV10-3 | CAISETATREGYNEQFF | TGTGCCATCAGTGAGACGGCAACTAGGGAAGGCTACAATGAGCAGTTCTTC
NA | TRBJ1-1 | NA | TRBV7-8 | CASSPGPYTEAFF | TGTGCCAGCAGCCCTGGTCCCTACACTGAAGCTTTCTTT
few | TRBJ2-3 | NA | TRBV4-1 | CASSQATRGDTDTQYF | TGCGCCAGCAGCCAAGCGACGAGAGGAGACACAGATACGCAGTATTTT
few | TRBJ1-2 | TRBD1 | TRBV3-1 | CASSQATGDGYTF | TGTGCCAGCAGCCAGGCGACAGGGGATGGCTACACCTTC
NA | TRBJ2-1 | TRBD2 | TRBV9 | CASSGSGESYNEQFF | TGTGCCAGCAGCGGTAGCGGGGAGTCCTACAATGAGCAGTTCTTC
NA | TRBJ2-5 | NA | TRBV4-3 | CASSQVSGQETQYF | TGCGCCAGCAGCCAAGTGAGCGGTCAAGAGACCCAGTACTTC
NA | TRBJ2-7 | TRBD1 | TRBV10-3 | CAISKDRATYEQYF | TGTGCCATCAGTAAGGACAGGGCAACCTACGAGCAGTACTTC
NA | TRBJ2-1 | NA | TRBV29-1 | CSVVPVARVGNEQFF | TGCAGCGTTGTTCCGGTTGCGCGGGTTGGCAACGAGCAGTTCTTC
few | TRBJ1-1 | TRBD1 | TRBV18 | CASSPGQGLGTEAFF | TGTGCCAGCTCACCGGGACAGGGGTTGGGGACTGAAGCTTTCTTT
few | TRBJ1-4 | NA | TRBV6-5 | CASSYGSDFATNEKLFF | TGTGCCAGCAGTTACGGGTCAGACTTTGCAACTAATGAAAAACTGTTTTTT
NA | TRBJ1-2 | TRBD1 | TRBV29-1 | CSVGFRPGQSGGYGYTF | TGCAGCGTTGGATTTCGTCCGGGACAGAGCGGGGGCTATGGCTACACCTTC
NA | TRBJ2-3 | TRBD2 | TRBV5-1 | CASSFRGGRLAGGDTQYF | TGCGCCAGCAGCTTCCGGGGGGGTCGACTAGCGGGAGGAGATACGCAGTATTTT
NA | TRBJ2-7 | TRBD2 | TRBV30 | CAWSGLAGVANEQYF | TGTGCCTGGAGTGGGTTAGCGGGAGTTGCGAACGAGCAGTACTTC
NA | TRBJ2-3 | TRBD2 | TRBV20-1 | CSASPVGGGGSTDTQYF | TGCAGTGCTAGTCCGGTTGGCGGGGGGGGTAGCACAGATACGCAGTATTTT
NA | TRBJ2-1 | NA | TRBV7-6 | CASSLGVTDYNEQFF | TGTGCCAGCAGCTTAGGGGTCACGGACTACAATGAGCAGTTCTTC
NA | TRBJ2-7 | TRBD2 | TRBV20-1 | CSASPRELSHEQYF | TGCAGTGCTAGCCCGCGGGAGCTTTCCCACGAGCAGTACTTC
few | TRBJ2-3 | TRBD2 | TRBV20-1 | CSAATGAGGSTDTQYF | TGCAGTGCTGCGACCGGGGCGGGGGGCAGCACAGATACGCAGTATTTT